This is a list of T cell receptor beta chains from one sample in a study of regulatory T cells in long-lasting Graves disease. From the multiplex PCR reads, TCRdb called clonotypes with MiXCR, one entry per CDR3 protein. The sample contains roughly 700,000 distinct CDR3 sequences, 25% to 35% of which appear only once. The sequencing here drew on peripheral blood mononuclear cells (PBMCs), taken when the disease was refractory, from a patient treated with antithyroid drugs. These receptors were taken from a female donor with Graves disease. Both conserved end residues are part of each CDR3. The order of the fields is V gene, clone size, CDR3 length, J gene, D gene, CDR3 protein, CDR3 DNA. A D gene is named only where the DNA matches it firmly. The size field is filled for only some rows; it gives once, few, many or a size class.

V: TRBV10-3; size: once; length: 17; J: TRBJ2-7; D: -; CDR3: CAISGGPLGGGSYEQYF; DNA: TGTGCCATCAGTGGAGGCCCCCTGGGAGGTGGCTCCTACGAGCAGTACTTC
V: TRBV6-1; size: many; length: 11; J: TRBJ1-2; D: -; CDR3: CAADSRDGYTF; DNA: TGTGCCGCCGACTCGAGGGATGGCTACACCTTC
V: TRBV7-9; size: -; length: 15; J: TRBJ2-7; D: -; CDR3: CASSLGGDVTYEQYF; DNA: TGTGCCAGCAGCTTAGGGGGGGACGTTACCTACGAGCAGTACTTC
V: TRBV12-3/TRBV12-4; size: -; length: 14; J: TRBJ2-7; D: -; CDR3: CASSDPGRTYEQYF; DNA: TGTGCCAGCAGTGACCCGGGACGGACCTACGAGCAGTACTTC
V: TRBV9; size: once; length: 18; J: TRBJ2-6; D: -; CDR3: CASSAPTGLISGANVLTF; DNA: TGTGCCAGCAGCGCGCCGACAGGCCTGATCTCTGGGGCCAACGTCCTGACTTTC
V: TRBV6-1; size: many; length: 13; J: TRBJ1-1; D: TRBD1; CDR3: CASSTGVNTEAFF; DNA: TGTGCCAGCAGTACAGGGGTGAACACTGAAGCTTTCTTT
V: TRBV7-3; size: -; length: 14; J: TRBJ1-1; D: -; CDR3: CASSPAPANTEAFF; DNA: TGTGCCAGCAGCCCCGCGCCCGCCAACACTGAAGCTTTCTTT
V: TRBV29-1; size: -; length: 16; J: TRBJ1-1; D: -; CDR3: CSVEGLSGQMNTEAFF; DNA: TGCAGCGTTGAAGGCTTGTCGGGGCAGATGAACACTGAAGCTTTCTTT
V: TRBV20-1; size: -; length: 14; J: TRBJ2-7; D: -; CDR3: CSASPSELTYEQYF; DNA: TGCAGTGCTAGCCCCAGCGAACTTACCTACGAGCAGTACTTC
V: TRBV12-5; size: -; length: 14; J: TRBJ1-2; D: TRBD1; CDR3: CASGFTGQQHGYTF; DNA: TGTGCTAGTGGTTTCACGGGACAGCAACATGGCTACACCTTC
V: TRBV7-9; size: few; length: 14; J: TRBJ1-2; D: -; CDR3: CASSPSYGNYGYTF; DNA: TGTGCCAGCAGCCCCAGTTACGGAAACTATGGCTACACCTTC
V: TRBV6-5; size: -; length: 15; J: TRBJ1-3; D: -; CDR3: CASSYEPGRRNTIYF; DNA: TGTGCCAGCAGTTACGAGCCGGGACGGCGAAACACCATATATTTT
V: TRBV20-1; size: few; length: 15; J: TRBJ1-1; D: TRBD1; CDR3: CSAYGTGGVNTEAFF; DNA: TGCAGTGCATACGGGACAGGGGGCGTGAACACTGAAGCTTTCTTT
V: TRBV7-6; size: -; length: 17; J: TRBJ2-7; D: TRBD2; CDR3: CASSFGPTSGSTNEQYF; DNA: TGTGCCAGCAGCTTTGGGCCCACTAGCGGGAGTACTAACGAGCAGTACTTC
V: TRBV14; size: few; length: 13; J: TRBJ1-1; D: -; CDR3: CASSHTLRSEAFF; DNA: TGTGCCAGCAGCCATACATTGAGGTCTGAAGCTTTCTTT
V: TRBV28; size: few; length: 14; J: TRBJ1-2; D: -; CDR3: CASSPDGPFYGYTF; DNA: TGTGCCAGCAGCCCGGACGGACCCTTCTATGGCTACACCTTC
V: TRBV29-1; size: -; length: 14; J: TRBJ2-1; D: -; CDR3: CSVEATPRPNEQFF; DNA: TGCAGCGTTGAAGCGACCCCGAGGCCCAATGAGCAGTTCTTC
V: TRBV6-1; size: -; length: 15; J: TRBJ2-5; D: TRBD2; CDR3: CASSETSGGGETQYF; DNA: TGTGCCAGCAGTGAGACTAGCGGAGGGGGAGAGACCCAGTACTTC
V: TRBV2; size: many; length: 17; J: TRBJ2-7; D: TRBD2; CDR3: CASRVSILAGVPYEQYF; DNA: TGTGCCAGCAGGGTTTCAATACTAGCGGGAGTCCCCTACGAGCAGTACTTC
V: TRBV28; size: many; length: 14; J: TRBJ2-2; D: -; CDR3: CASCKRTGHGELFF; DNA: TGTGCCAGCTGCAAACGAACAGGGCACGGGGAGCTGTTTTTT
V: TRBV28; size: many; length: 16; J: TRBJ1-5; D: -; CDR3: CASSLSGVDSNQPQHF; DNA: TGTGCCAGCAGTTTATCGGGAGTTGATAGCAATCAGCCCCAGCATTTT
V: TRBV6-1; size: -; length: 16; J: TRBJ2-1; D: -; CDR3: CASSEPGLPSYNEQFF; DNA: TGTGCCAGCAGCGAACCGGGACTCCCCTCCTACAATGAGCAGTTCTTC
V: TRBV6-1; size: few; length: 17; J: TRBJ2-3; D: TRBD1; CDR3: CASSEAPTGSVADTQYF; DNA: TGTGCCAGCAGTGAAGCCCCGACAGGGTCGGTAGCAGATACGCAGTATTTT
V: TRBV20-1; size: few; length: 15; J: TRBJ2-7; D: -; CDR3: CSARSASAASYEQYF; DNA: TGCAGTGCTAGGTCAGCATCGGCAGCTTCCTACGAGCAGTACTTC
V: TRBV19; size: -; length: 15; J: TRBJ2-1; D: TRBD1; CDR3: CASSNGQGSYNEQFF; DNA: TGTGCCAGTAGCAACGGACAGGGCTCCTACAATGAGCAGTTCTTC
V: TRBV6-1; size: few; length: 13; J: TRBJ1-1; D: -; CDR3: CASTQGQNTEAFF; DNA: TGTGCCAGCACCCAAGGTCAGAACACTGAAGCTTTCTTT
V: TRBV12-3/TRBV12-4; size: many; length: 15; J: TRBJ1-2; D: -; CDR3: CASSLALGEIYGYTF; DNA: TGTGCCAGCAGTTTAGCGCTCGGGGAAATCTATGGCTACACCTTC
V: TRBV27; size: many; length: 15; J: TRBJ1-2; D: -; CDR3: CASRPPLPLDYGYTF; DNA: TGTGCCAGCAGGCCACCCCTGCCTCTGGACTATGGCTACACCTTC
V: TRBV2; size: -; length: 12; J: TRBJ1-4; D: -; CDR3: CASSFLTEKLFF; DNA: TGTGCCAGCAGCTTTTTAACGGAAAAACTGTTTTTT
V: TRBV28; size: few; length: 15; J: TRBJ1-4; D: TRBD1; CDR3: CASSFGTGINEKLFF; DNA: TGTGCCAGCAGTTTCGGGACAGGGATTAATGAAAAACTGTTTTTT
V: TRBV7-6; size: many; length: 15; J: TRBJ1-5; D: -; CDR3: CASSLGSGYNQPQHF; DNA: TGTGCCAGCAGCCTAGGGTCCGGCTACAATCAGCCCCAGCATTTT
V: TRBV19; size: few; length: 13; J: TRBJ1-1; D: -; CDR3: CASSEQSLTEAFF; DNA: TGTGCCAGTAGTGAACAGTCTCTCACTGAAGCTTTCTTT
V: TRBV11-2; size: many; length: 14; J: TRBJ2-7; D: -; CDR3: CASSLGVGAYEQYF; DNA: TGTGCCAGCAGCTTAGGAGTGGGGGCTTACGAGCAGTACTTC
V: TRBV5-1; size: -; length: 14; J: TRBJ1-1; D: -; CDR3: CASSLTPPDTEAFF; DNA: TGCGCCAGCAGCTTGACTCCCCCGGACACTGAAGCTTTCTTT
V: TRBV18; size: -; length: 13; J: TRBJ2-1; D: -; CDR3: CASSPGYGDEQFF; DNA: TGTGCCAGCTCACCGGGCTATGGAGATGAGCAGTTCTTC
V: TRBV12-3/TRBV12-4; size: few; length: 14; J: TRBJ2-4; D: -; CDR3: CASSLSWSSDIQYF; DNA: TGTGCCAGCAGTTTAAGCTGGAGTTCGGACATTCAGTACTTC
V: TRBV2; size: many; length: 15; J: TRBJ2-7; D: -; CDR3: CASSETRGKAYEQYF; DNA: TGTGCCAGCAGTGAAACCCGCGGGAAAGCCTACGAGCAGTACTTC
V: TRBV20-1; size: few; length: 16; J: TRBJ2-5; D: TRBD2; CDR3: CSARDLQGAGEETQYF; DNA: TGCAGTGCTAGAGACTTACAAGGAGCGGGGGAAGAGACCCAGTACTTC
V: TRBV2; size: many; length: 13; J: TRBJ1-1; D: TRBD1; CDR3: CASTRQGSAEAFF; DNA: TGTGCCAGCACCAGACAGGGGTCGGCTGAAGCTTTCTTT
V: TRBV6-1; size: many; length: 15; J: TRBJ1-2; D: TRBD1; CDR3: CASSKEDRGKHGYTF; DNA: TGTGCCAGCAGTAAAGAGGACAGGGGCAAACATGGCTACACCTTC
V: TRBV5-1; size: few; length: 13; J: TRBJ1-2; D: -; CDR3: CASSLGIYYGYTF; DNA: TGCGCCAGCAGCTTGGGGATATACTATGGCTACACCTTC
V: TRBV5-1; size: -; length: 13; J: TRBJ1-2; D: -; CDR3: CASSSDSFYGYTF; DNA: TGCGCCAGCAGCTCGGACAGCTTCTATGGCTACACCTTC
V: TRBV15; size: few; length: 15; J: TRBJ2-1; D: -; CDR3: CATSREKSSYNEQFF; DNA: TGTGCCACCAGCAGAGAAAAGAGCTCCTACAATGAGCAGTTCTTC
V: TRBV5-1; size: few; length: 15; J: TRBJ1-6; D: -; CDR3: CASSLRQGYNSPLHF; DNA: TGCGCCAGCAGCTTGAGGCAGGGCTATAATTCACCCCTCCACTTT
V: TRBV28; size: -; length: 17; J: TRBJ2-2; D: TRBD1; CDR3: CASSLARTGANTGELFF; DNA: TGTGCCAGCAGCTTAGCCCGGACAGGGGCGAACACCGGGGAGCTGTTTTTT
V: TRBV6-2/TRBV6-3; size: few; length: 14; J: TRBJ2-7; D: -; CDR3: CASSYMGQLREQYF; DNA: TGTGCCAGCAGTTACATGGGCCAGCTACGCGAGCAGTACTTC
V: TRBV5-1; size: -; length: 13; J: TRBJ2-7; D: -; CDR3: CASSPGVQYEQYF; DNA: TGCGCCAGCAGCCCCGGTGTGCAGTACGAGCAGTACTTC
V: TRBV7-9; size: few; length: 13; J: TRBJ1-1; D: -; CDR3: CASSLEGPTEAFF; DNA: TGTGCCAGCAGCTTAGAAGGCCCCACTGAAGCTTTCTTT
V: TRBV20-1; size: -; length: 14; J: TRBJ1-1; D: TRBD1; CDR3: CSARDQGARTEAFF; DNA: TGCAGTGCTAGAGATCAGGGGGCGAGGACTGAAGCTTTCTTT
V: TRBV6-1; size: many; length: 13; J: TRBJ2-7; D: -; CDR3: CASSRTESYEQYF; DNA: TGTGCCAGCAGTAGGACTGAATCCTACGAGCAGTACTTC
V: TRBV11-2; size: -; length: 17; J: TRBJ2-5; D: -; CDR3: CASSLDNWRTAQETQYF; DNA: TGTGCCAGCAGCTTAGATAACTGGCGGACTGCGCAAGAGACCCAGTACTTC
V: TRBV6-1; size: -; length: 18; J: TRBJ1-5; D: -; CDR3: CASSTPMGGLSSNQPQHF; DNA: TGTGCCAGCAGTACACCCATGGGGGGACTCTCAAGCAATCAGCCCCAGCATTTT
V: TRBV5-1; size: -; length: 17; J: TRBJ1-1; D: TRBD1; CDR3: CASSSIGTGGMNTEAFF; DNA: TGCGCCAGCAGCTCGATCGGGACAGGGGGAATGAACACTGAAGCTTTCTTT
V: TRBV29-1; size: -; length: 11; J: TRBJ1-2; D: TRBD1; CDR3: CSVYGQEGYTF; DNA: TGCAGCGTTTACGGACAGGAAGGCTACACCTTC
V: TRBV20-1; size: -; length: 12; J: TRBJ1-6; D: -; CDR3: CSARQGTSPLHF; DNA: TGCAGTGCTCGGCAGGGGACTTCACCCCTCCACTTT
V: TRBV12-3/TRBV12-4; size: few; length: 16; J: TRBJ2-7; D: TRBD1; CDR3: CASSPRTGGIIYEQYF; DNA: TGTGCCAGCAGTCCACGGACAGGGGGTATTATCTACGAGCAGTACTTC
V: TRBV28; size: few; length: 12; J: TRBJ1-2; D: TRBD1; CDR3: CATGTGAFGYTF; DNA: TGTGCCACAGGGACAGGAGCTTTTGGCTACACCTTC
V: TRBV6-1; size: few; length: 16; J: TRBJ1-2; D: TRBD1; CDR3: CASSDGTGVLGYGYTF; DNA: TGTGCCAGCAGTGATGGGACAGGGGTTTTGGGCTATGGCTACACCTTC
V: TRBV20-1; size: -; length: 13; J: TRBJ1-2; D: TRBD1; CDR3: CSVLRQGDYGYTF; DNA: TGCAGTGTCCTACGACAGGGGGACTATGGCTACACCTTC